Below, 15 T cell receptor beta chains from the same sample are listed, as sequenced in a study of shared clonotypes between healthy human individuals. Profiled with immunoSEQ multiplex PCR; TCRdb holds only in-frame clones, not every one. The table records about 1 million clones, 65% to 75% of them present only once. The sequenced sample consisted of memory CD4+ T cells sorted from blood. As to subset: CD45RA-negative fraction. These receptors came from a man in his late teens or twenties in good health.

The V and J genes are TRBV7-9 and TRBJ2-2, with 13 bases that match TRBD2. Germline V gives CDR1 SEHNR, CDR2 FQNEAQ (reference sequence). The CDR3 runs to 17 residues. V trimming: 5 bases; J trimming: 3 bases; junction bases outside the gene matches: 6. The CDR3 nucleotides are TGTGCCAGCAGCCCTGGACTAGCGGGGGAGGACACCGGGGAGCTGTTTTTT. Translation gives CASSPGLAGEDTGELFF.

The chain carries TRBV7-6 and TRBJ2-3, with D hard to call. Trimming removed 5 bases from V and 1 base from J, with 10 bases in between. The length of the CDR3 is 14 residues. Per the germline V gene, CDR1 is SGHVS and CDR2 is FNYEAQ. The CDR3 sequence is CASSPELRTDTQYF. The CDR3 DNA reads TGTGCCAGCAGCCCTGAGCTACGCACAGATACGCAGTATTTT.

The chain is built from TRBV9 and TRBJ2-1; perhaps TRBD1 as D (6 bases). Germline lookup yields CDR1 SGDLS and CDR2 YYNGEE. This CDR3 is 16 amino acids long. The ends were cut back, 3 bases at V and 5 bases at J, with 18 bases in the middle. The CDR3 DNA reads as TGTGCCAGCAGCGCGGAAATCAGGGGCAGGGACAATGAGCAGTTCTTC. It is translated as CASSAEIRGRDNEQFF. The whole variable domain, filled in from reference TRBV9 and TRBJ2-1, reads DSGVTQTPKHLITATGQRVTLRCSPRSGDLSVYWYQQSLDQGLQFLIQYYNGEERAKGNILERFSAQQFPDLHSELNLSSLELGDSALYFCASSAEIRGRDNEQFFGPGTRLTVL.

CDR3 loop: CASSRIRDYYNEQFF. In DNA form, the CDR3 reads TGTGCCAGCTCGCGGATCCGGGACTACTACAATGAGCAGTTCTTC. V and J are TRBV18 and TRBJ2-1, with 7 bases matching TRBD2. In germline, CDR1 is KGHSH, CDR2 LQKENI. The CDR3 has 15 amino acids. The V segment lost 6 bases and the J segment 3 bases; nucleotides outside the gene matches: 8.

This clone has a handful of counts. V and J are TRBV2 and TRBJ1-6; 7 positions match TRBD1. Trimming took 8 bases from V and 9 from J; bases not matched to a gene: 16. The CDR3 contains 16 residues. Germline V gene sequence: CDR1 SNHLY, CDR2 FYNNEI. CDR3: CASVLRDSLQGSPLHF. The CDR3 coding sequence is TGTGCCAGCGTCCTCAGGGACAGCCTACAAGGTTCACCCCTCCACTTT.

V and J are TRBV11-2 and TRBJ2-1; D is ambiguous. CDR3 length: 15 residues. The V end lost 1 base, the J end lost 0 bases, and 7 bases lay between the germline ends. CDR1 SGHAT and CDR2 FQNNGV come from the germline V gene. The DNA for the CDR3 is TGTGCCAGCAGCTTAGGTAGCAGCTCCTACAATGAGCAGTTCTTC. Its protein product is CASSLGSSSYNEQFF.

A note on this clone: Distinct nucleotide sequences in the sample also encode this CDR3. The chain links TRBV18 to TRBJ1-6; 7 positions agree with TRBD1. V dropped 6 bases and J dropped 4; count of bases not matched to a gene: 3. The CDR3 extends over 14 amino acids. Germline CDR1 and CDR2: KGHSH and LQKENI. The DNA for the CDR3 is TGTGCCAGCTCCCCAGGGGGTTATAATTCACCCCTCCACTTT. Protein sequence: CASSPGGYNSPLHF.

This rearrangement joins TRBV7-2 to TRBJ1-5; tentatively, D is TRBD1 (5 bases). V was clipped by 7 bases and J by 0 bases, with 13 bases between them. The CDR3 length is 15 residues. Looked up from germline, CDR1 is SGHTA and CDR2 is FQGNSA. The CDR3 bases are TGTGCCAGCACGGCGGGGGGTAATAGCAATCAGCCCCAGCATTTT. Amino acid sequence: CASTAGGNSNQPQHF.

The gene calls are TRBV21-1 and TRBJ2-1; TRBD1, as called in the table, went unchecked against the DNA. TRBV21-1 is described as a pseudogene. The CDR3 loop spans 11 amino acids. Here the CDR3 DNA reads TGTGCCAGCAGCCCAAGAAGGGGGCAGTTCTTC. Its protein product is CASSPRRGQFF.

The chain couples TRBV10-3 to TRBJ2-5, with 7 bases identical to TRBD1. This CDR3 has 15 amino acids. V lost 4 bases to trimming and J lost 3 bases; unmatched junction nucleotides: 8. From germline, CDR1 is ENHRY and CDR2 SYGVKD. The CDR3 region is CAISGKQGREETQYF. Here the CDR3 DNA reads TGTGCCATCAGTGGGAAACAGGGGCGGGAAGAGACCCAGTACTTC.

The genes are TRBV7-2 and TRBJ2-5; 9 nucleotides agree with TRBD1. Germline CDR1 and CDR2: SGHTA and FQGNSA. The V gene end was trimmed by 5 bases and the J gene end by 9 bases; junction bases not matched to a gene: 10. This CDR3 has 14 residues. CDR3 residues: CASSTRTGEGAQYF. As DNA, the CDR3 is TGTGCCAGCAGCACTCGGACAGGGGAAGGGGCCCAGTACTTC.

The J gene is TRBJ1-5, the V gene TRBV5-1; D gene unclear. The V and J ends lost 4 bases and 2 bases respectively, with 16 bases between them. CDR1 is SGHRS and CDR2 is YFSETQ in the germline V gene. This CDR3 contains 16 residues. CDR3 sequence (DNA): TGCGCCAGCAGCCCCGAAGGTAAGGGAGGCAATCAGCCCCAGCATTTT. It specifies CASSPEGKGGNQPQHF.

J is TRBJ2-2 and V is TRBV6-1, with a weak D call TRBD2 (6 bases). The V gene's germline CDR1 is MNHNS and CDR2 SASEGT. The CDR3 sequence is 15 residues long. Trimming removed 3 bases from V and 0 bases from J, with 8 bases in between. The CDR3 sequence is CASSELAANTGELFF. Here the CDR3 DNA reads TGTGCCAGCAGTGAGTTAGCGGCGAACACCGGGGAGCTGTTTTTT.

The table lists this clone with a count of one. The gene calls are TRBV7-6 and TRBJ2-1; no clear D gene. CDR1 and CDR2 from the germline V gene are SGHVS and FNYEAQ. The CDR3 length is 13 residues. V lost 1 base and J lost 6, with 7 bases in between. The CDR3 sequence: CASSLGRINEQFF. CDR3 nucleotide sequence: TGTGCCAGCAGCTTAGGCCGCATCAATGAGCAGTTCTTC.

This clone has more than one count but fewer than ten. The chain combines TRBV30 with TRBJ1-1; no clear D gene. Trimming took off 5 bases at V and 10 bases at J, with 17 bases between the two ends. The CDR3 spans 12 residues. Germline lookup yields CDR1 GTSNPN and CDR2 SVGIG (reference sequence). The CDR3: CAWAPSANGAFF. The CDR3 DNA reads TGTGCCTGGGCTCCGTCAGCCAACGGAGCTTTCTTT.